This paragraph covers one T cell receptor beta chain sequence. The entry originates in a study of blood T cell repertoires in COVID-19. Overall study: Sample material is recorded as cDNA or gDNA derived from T cells, B-cell-depleted T cells, or PBMCs.

Some clones are missing from TCRdb's copy, which holds only in-frame ones; the method was immunoSEQ multiplex PCR. The data contain about 220,000 clones, roughly 85% of them singletons. A Seattle source enrolled patients during active infection and followed them longitudinally. The specimen was peripheral blood. The source is a woman in her 70s with COVID-19, enrolled during active disease.

CDR3 amino acids: CASSEVGGRTNSGYTF. CDR3 bases: TGTGCCAGCAGTGAAGTGGGGGGAAGGACGAATTCCGGCTACACCTTC. The chain has TRBV6-1 and TRBJ1-2; possibly TRBD1 for D (5 bases). Germline lookup yields CDR1 MNHNS and CDR2 SASEGT. Between the trimmed V and J ends, which lost 1 base and 8 bases, there was a span of 20 bases. The CDR3 covers 16 residues.